This T cell receptor (beta chain) was identified during a study of T cell repertoires in cytomegalovirus infection (dated by TCRdb to the late 2010s). With respect to the entire study: Donor HLA type was relevant to the analysis, because carriage of CMV infection together with the matching HLA type was indicated by public TCR beta signatures. What the work shows at the level of the full study, not this receptor alone: The ex vivo response was dominated by HLA-C-restricted CMV-specific TCR beta clonotypes, and the single most frequent clonotype in two of eight donors was supplied by these HLA-C-restricted clonotypes. Cumulative frequency of public TCR beta family members discriminated carriers of CMV infection plus the relevant HLA type in this cohort and an independent approximately 340-donor cohort.

Sequencing used an Illumina HiSeq 1500. TCRdb reprocessed the public reads (quality trimming at Q25 with fastp, clone calling with MiXCR) and kept in-frame beta chains. When rows share a CDR3 protein, they turn into one entry using the most common DNA and genes. The sample table lists fewer than 250,000 distinct CDR3 sequences, more than 9% of them with a count of one. 1.6% of the sample lies in the top ten. About this clonotype: Its antigen target is currently unknown. No much larger clone is present one base from it, and per-base qualities are unavailable.

V is shortened by 4 bases, J by 3 bases, and the region joining them spans 14 bases. Measured from the cysteine to the phenylalanine, the CDR3 is 14 residues long. The kept DNA is CDR3 alone, 42 bases in frame from the first base. The germline V gene provides CDR1 SGHRS and CDR2 YFSETQ. The chain links TRBV5-1 with TRBJ2-7; a tentative D call is TRBD2 (6 bases match). Sequenced: PBMCs. The origin of this receptor is a human donor in good health (CMV status not recorded). Some clones in this sample may be carry-over from other donors' samples. The CDR3 reads as follows: CASSPTGLYYEQYF. At the DNA level, the sequence is TGCGCCAGCAGCCCGACGGGACTTTACTACGAGCAGTACTTC.